This T cell receptor beta chain derives from a study of cytomegalovirus exposure and HLA in healthy donors. Findings of the study overall: In an earlier analysis, productive rearrangement rates for most beta V segments clustered near 87% or 30%.

The CDR3 is made up of 15 amino acids. CDR1 is GTSNPN and CDR2 is SVGIG in the germline V gene (reference sequence). The V segment lost 0 bases and the J segment 4 bases; nucleotides outside the gene matches: 5. With 60 Vbeta and 13 Jbeta primers, the PCR was carried out. Using immunoSEQ multiplex PCR, the repertoire was profiled, and TCRdb retains in-frame clones only, with some absent. The table shows over 100,000 clones, with nearly 80% occurring only once. This clone was counted at least ten times. The antigen is unknown. Material for sequencing was PBMCs. The sequence derives from a woman in her twenties or thirties in good health and CMV-seropositive. The chain carries TRBV30 and TRBJ2-3; TRBD2 matches 9 bases. In nucleotides, the CDR3 is TGTGCCTGGAGTGTAGGCGGGGGGGAGGCAGATACGCAGTATTTT. Translated: CAWSVGGGEADTQYF.